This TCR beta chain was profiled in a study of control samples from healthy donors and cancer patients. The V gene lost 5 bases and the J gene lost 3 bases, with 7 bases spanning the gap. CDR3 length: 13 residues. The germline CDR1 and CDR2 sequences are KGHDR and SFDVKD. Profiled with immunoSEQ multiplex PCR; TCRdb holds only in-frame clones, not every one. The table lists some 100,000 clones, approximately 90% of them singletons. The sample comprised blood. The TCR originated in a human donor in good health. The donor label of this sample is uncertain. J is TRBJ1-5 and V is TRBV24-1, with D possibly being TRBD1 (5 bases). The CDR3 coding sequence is TGTGCCACCAGTGCAGGGCTCAATCAGCCCCAGCATTTT. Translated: CATSAGLNQPQHF.